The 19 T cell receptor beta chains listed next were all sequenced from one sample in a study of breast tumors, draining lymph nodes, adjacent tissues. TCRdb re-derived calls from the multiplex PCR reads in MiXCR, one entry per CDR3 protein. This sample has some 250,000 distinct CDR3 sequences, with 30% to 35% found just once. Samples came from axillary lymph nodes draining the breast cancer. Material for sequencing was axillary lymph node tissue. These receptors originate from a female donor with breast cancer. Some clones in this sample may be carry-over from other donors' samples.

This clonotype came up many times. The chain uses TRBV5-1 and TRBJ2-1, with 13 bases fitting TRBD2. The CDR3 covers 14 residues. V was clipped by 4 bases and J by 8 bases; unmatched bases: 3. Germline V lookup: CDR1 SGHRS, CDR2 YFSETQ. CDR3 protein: CASSTTSGRYEQFF. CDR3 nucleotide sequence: TGCGCCAGCAGCACGACTAGCGGGAGGTATGAGCAGTTCTTC. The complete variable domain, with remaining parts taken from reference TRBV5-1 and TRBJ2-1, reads KAGVTQTPRYLIKTRGQQVTLSCSPISGHRSVSWYQQTPGQGLQFLFEYFSETQRNKGNFPGRFSGRQFSNSRSEMNVSTLELGDSALYLCASSTTSGRYEQFFGPGTRLTVL.

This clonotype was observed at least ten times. The CDR3 reads CASSLSPGAHNSPLHF. The CDR3 coding sequence is TGTGCCAGCAGCTTATCTCCGGGGGCCCATAATTCACCCCTCCACTTT. V is TRBV11-1 and J is TRBJ1-6, with D possibly being TRBD1 (6 bases). V gave up 2 bases and J gave up 5 bases, with 13 bases separating them. CDR3 size: 16 residues. Germline loops: CDR1 SGHAT, CDR2 FQDESV (reference sequence). Combining the CDR3 with reference TRBV11-1 and TRBJ1-6 gives the whole variable domain EAEVAQSPRYKITEKSQAVAFWCDPISGHATLYWYRQILGQGPELLVQFQDESVVDDSQLPKDRFSAERLKGVDSTLKIQPAELGDSAMYLCASSLSPGAHNSPLHFGNGTRLTVT.

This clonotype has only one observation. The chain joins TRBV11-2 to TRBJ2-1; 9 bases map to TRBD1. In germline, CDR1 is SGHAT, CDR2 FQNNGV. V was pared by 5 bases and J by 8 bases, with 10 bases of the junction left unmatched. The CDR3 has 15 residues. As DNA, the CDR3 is TGTGCCAGCAGCCGTTGGACAGGGGAGTTGGATGAGCAGTTCTTC. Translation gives CASSRWTGELDEQFF.

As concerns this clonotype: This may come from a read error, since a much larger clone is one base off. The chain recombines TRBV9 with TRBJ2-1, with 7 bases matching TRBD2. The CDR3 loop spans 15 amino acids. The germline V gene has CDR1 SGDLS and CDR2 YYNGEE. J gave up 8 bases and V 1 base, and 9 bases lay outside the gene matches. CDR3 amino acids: CASSVTAGSVDEQFF. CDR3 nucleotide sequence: TGTGCCAGCAGCGTAACAGCGGGGTCCGTCGATGAGCAGTTCTTC.

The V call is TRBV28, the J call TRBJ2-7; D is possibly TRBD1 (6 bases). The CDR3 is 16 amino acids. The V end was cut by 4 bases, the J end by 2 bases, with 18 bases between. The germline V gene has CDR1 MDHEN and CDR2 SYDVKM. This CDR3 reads CASSSPTGTPTYEQYF. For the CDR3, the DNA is TGTGCCAGCAGTTCCCCGACCGGGACACCTACCTACGAGCAGTACTTC.

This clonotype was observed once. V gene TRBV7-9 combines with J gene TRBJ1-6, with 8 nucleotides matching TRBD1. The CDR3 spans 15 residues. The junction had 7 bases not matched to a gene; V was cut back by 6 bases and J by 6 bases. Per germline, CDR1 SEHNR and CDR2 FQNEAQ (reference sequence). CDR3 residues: CASSRTGTTNSPLHF. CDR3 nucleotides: TGTGCCAGCAGTCGGACAGGGACGACTAATTCACCCCTCCACTTT.

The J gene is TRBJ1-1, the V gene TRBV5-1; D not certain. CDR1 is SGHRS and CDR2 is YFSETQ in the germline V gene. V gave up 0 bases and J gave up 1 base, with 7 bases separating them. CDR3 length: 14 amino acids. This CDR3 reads CASSLGAGNTEAFF. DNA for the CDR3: TGCGCCAGCAGCTTGGGGGCAGGGAACACTGAAGCTTTCTTT.

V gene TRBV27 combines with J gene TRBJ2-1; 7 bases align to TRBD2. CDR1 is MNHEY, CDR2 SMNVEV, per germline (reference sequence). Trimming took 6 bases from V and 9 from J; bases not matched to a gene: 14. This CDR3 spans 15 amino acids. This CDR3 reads CASRRREQRGLEQFF. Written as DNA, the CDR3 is TGTGCCAGCAGACGAAGGGAGCAGCGGGGCCTTGAGCAGTTCTTC.

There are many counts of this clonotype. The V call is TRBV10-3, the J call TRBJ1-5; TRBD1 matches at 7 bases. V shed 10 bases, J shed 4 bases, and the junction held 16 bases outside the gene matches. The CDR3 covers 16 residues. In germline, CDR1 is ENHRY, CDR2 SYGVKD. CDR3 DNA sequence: TGTGCCACCAGGGGGACAGCTTCAAATCCTAATCAGCCCCAGCATTTT. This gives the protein CATRGTASNPNQPQHF.

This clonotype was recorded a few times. The CDR3 DNA reads as TGTGCCAGCAGTTCAGGGTTGAGGGCCCCAGTAGGTACGCAGTATTTT. The encoded protein is CASSSGLRAPVGTQYF. The chain has TRBV12-3 or TRBV12-4 and TRBJ2-3; D assignment may be TRBD1 or TRBD2 (5 bases each). V was trimmed by 4 bases and J by 8 bases, leaving 22 bases between them. This CDR3 has 16 residues.

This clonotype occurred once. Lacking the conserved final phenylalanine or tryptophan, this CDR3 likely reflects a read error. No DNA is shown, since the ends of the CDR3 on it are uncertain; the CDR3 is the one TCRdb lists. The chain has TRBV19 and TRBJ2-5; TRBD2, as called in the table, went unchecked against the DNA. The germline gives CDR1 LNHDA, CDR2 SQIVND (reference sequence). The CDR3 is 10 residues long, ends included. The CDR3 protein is CASSLKRGAL.

CDR3 in amino acids: CSARIYEQYF. The CDR3 DNA sequence: TGCAGTGCTAGGATCTACGAGCAGTACTTC. The chain joins TRBV20-1 to TRBJ2-7; D gene ambiguous. Per the germline V gene, CDR1 is DFQATT and CDR2 is SNEGSKA (reference sequence). This CDR3 has 10 residues. Trimming cost V 3 bases and J 3 bases, with 3 bases left between them.

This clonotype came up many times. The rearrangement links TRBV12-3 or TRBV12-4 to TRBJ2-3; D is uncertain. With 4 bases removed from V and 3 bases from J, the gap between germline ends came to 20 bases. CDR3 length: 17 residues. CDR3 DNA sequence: TGTGCCAGCAGTTGGGATCCGGACCGGGTCGAGACAGATACGCAGTATTTT. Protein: CASSWDPDRVETDTQYF.

The CDR3 bases are TGTGCCAGTAGTATAGCCCCCTTGACTAGTCAGAGCTCCTACGAGCAGTACTTC. Its protein product is CASSIAPLTSQSSYEQYF. The chain recombines TRBV19 with TRBJ2-7; D is possibly TRBD2 (6 bases). Trimming cost V 1 base and J 0 bases, with 19 bases left between them. Germline loops: CDR1 LNHDA, CDR2 SQIVND (reference sequence). The CDR3 totals 18 residues.

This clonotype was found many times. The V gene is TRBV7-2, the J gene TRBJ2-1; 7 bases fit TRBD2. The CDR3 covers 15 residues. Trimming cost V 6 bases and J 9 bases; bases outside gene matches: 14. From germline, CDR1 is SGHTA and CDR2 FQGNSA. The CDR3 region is CASSQVRTSGVEQFF. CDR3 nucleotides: TGTGCCAGCAGTCAAGTTCGGACTAGTGGCGTTGAGCAGTTCTTC.

CDR3 in DNA: TGTGCCAGCAGACGACAGGGGGCGGAGACCCAGTACTTC. It yields the protein CASRRQGAETQYF. This chain links TRBV2 with TRBJ2-5; TRBD1 matches at 10 bases. J lost 5 bases, V lost 6 bases, and 3 bases had no gene match. The germline V gene has CDR1 SNHLY and CDR2 FYNNEI. There are 13 residues in the CDR3.

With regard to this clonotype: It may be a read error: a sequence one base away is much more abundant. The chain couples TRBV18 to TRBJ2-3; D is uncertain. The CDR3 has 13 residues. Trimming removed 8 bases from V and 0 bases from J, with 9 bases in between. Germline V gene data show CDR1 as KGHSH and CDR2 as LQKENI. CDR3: CASEEGSTDTQYF. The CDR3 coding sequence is TGTGCCAGCGAAGAAGGCAGCACAGATACGCAGTATTTT.

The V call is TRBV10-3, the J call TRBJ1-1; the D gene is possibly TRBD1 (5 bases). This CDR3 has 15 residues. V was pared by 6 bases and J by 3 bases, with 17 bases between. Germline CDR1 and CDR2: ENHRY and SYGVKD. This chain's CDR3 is CAIRKVQGDDTEAFF. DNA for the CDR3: TGTGCCATCAGAAAAGTACAAGGGGATGACACTGAAGCTTTCTTT.

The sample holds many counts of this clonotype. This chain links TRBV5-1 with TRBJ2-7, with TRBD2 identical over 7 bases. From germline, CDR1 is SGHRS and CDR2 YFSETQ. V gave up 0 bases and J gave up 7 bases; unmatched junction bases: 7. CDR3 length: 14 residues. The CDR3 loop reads CASSLVGGGREQYF. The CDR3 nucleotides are TGCGCCAGCAGCTTGGTTGGCGGGGGAAGGGAGCAGTACTTC.